The source of this T cell receptor beta chain is a study of blood T cells in healthy people across ages. Germline loops: CDR1 LNHDA, CDR2 SQIVND (reference sequence). The CDR3 spans 15 residues. With 7 bases removed from V and 3 bases from J, the gap between germline ends came to 16 bases. Points from the study as a whole: Leaving the PBMCs unsorted stopped any conclusive comparison of naive versus antigen-experienced cells. Older age coincided with a roughly linear decline in TCR beta diversity per million T cells. Researchers deemed the diversity estimates from one million T cells underestimates.

Sample-barcoded 5' priming and a J-beta primer mix drove a second PCR of roughly 6 to 12 cycles. The study obtained at least 2.5 million CDR3-containing paired-end reads from every sample. TCRdb independently ran MiXCR on the 5' RACE reads; one entry per CDR3 protein. The table lists almost 800,000 distinct CDR3 sequences, roughly 60% of them singletons. On this clonotype itself: Its antigen remains unknown.

This clonotype was obtained from a man aged 30 to 39 in good health. Specimen: blood. The chain links TRBV19 to TRBJ2-4; D not certain. Here the CDR3 reads CASTGFGSGKNIQYF. The CDR3 bases are TGTGCCAGTACCGGATTCGGGTCTGGCAAAAACATTCAGTACTTC.